Only a few counts were recorded for the clone carrying this T cell receptor beta chain. The target antigen is unknown. Germline V gene sequence: CDR1 SGHTA, CDR2 FQGNSA. The CDR3 runs 16 residues. The trim removed 5 bases at V and 4 bases at J, leaving 8 bases unmatched. TCRdb fed the RT-PCR reads into MiXCR, producing one record per CDR3 protein. The sample carries 710,000 or so distinct CDR3 sequences, around 14% recorded once. The data are from a study of response to subunit inactivated influenza vaccine. Findings and caveats of the study: It was the authors' suggestion that each seasonal influenza vaccination recruits few new T cells.

The J gene is TRBJ2-5, the V gene TRBV7-2; 12 bases align to TRBD2. This receptor was taken from a man aged 45-65 years who received an inactivated influenza vaccine. Sequences were derived from PBMCs from blood, sampled 11 to 12 days after vaccination. This CDR3 reads CASSPRLAGARETQYF. CDR3 DNA sequence: TGTGCCAGCAGCCCAAGACTAGCGGGGGCCAGAGAGACCCAGTACTTC.